This T cell receptor (beta chain) was sequenced during a study of T-cell reconstitution after alpha-beta-depleted transplantation in children. Study-level results: Newly produced T cells mostly accounted for T-cell counts and diversity one year post-transplant. In patients about two months after transplant, alpha-beta T cells reportedly arose from several hundred expanded graft clones. It was surviving recipient T cells and thymic progenitors that gave some patients high TCRbeta diversity at day 60.

The authors prepared the TCRbeta library with unique molecular identifiers. In TCRdb, the PCR reads were re-called with MiXCR into one record per CDR3 protein. The sample lists 900,000 or so distinct CDR3 sequences, less than 20% occurring once. In the case of this clonotype: Its antigen is still unknown.

Germline values: CDR1 SGHVS, CDR2 FQNEAQ. The CDR3 has 15 amino acids. The V and J ends lost 2 bases and 4 bases, in that order; junction bases with no gene match: 5. This clonotype was obtained from a male patient aged 10 to 17 who had a stem cell transplant for acute lymphoblastic leukemia, so the T cells may come from the graft donor. The specimen comprised PBMCs, mostly from graft donor cells, sampled 360 days after TCRalphabeta/CD19-depleted stem cell transplant. The chain has TRBV7-8 and TRBJ1-5; 7 bases align to TRBD1. DNA for the CDR3: TGTGCCAGCAGCTTACTAGGACAGGCGAATCAGCCCCAGCATTTT. It is translated as CASSLLGQANQPQHF.